These 25 T cell receptor beta chains were all obtained from the same sample, sequenced in a study of cytomegalovirus exposure and HLA in healthy donors (dated by TCRdb to the late 2010s). Library generation was performed with the immunoSEQ multiplex PCR assay. The table was pulled from immuneACCESS by TCRdb, which kept in-frame rearrangements only. Such tables lose some clones; where checked, under half of the loss comes from unresolved V genes, and the rest has no known cause. Within this sample are some 220,000 clones, with around nine tenths of them counted one time only. Jointly, the top ten make up 1.1% of the sample. Sequencing was performed on PBMCs. Receptors were obtained from a woman between 18 and 29 years old in good health and CMV-seronegative.

The rearrangement links TRBV5-6 to TRBJ2-2; TRBD2 matches 8 bases. The CDR3 is 13 residues long. J lost 5 bases, V lost 4 bases, and 1 base had no gene match. Germline V gene sequence: CDR1 SGHDT, CDR2 YYEEEE. The CDR3 is CASSPGGTGELFF. Written as DNA, the CDR3 is TGTGCCAGCAGCCCGGGAGGGACCGGGGAGCTGTTTTTT.

The rearrangement links TRBV11-2 to TRBJ2-7, with 7 bases fitting TRBD2. V was clipped by 6 bases and J by 6 bases; unmatched bases: 14. Germline CDR1 is SGHAT and CDR2 is FQNNGV. The CDR3 covers 15 residues. The CDR3: CASRPFSGSQSEQYF. Written as DNA, the CDR3 is TGTGCCAGCAGACCTTTTAGCGGGTCTCAGTCCGAGCAGTACTTC.

J is TRBJ2-7 and V is TRBV14; the match to TRBD2 covers 10 bases. The CDR3 sequence is 15 residues long. V trimming: 3 bases; J trimming: 2 bases; junction bases outside the gene matches: 4. Germline V CDR1 and CDR2: SGHDN, FVKESK. CDR3 region: CASSHPGLAPYEQYF. The CDR3 region has the DNA TGTGCCAGCAGCCACCCGGGACTAGCGCCCTACGAGCAGTACTTC.

V and J are TRBV6-1 and TRBJ2-1; possible D gene TRBD2, 7 bases. CDR1 is MNHNS, CDR2 SASEGT, per germline. V shed 3 bases and J shed 7 bases, with 19 bases lying between them. CDR3 size: 16 residues. The CDR3 sequence is CASSEKGGGRGNEQFF. The CDR3 DNA reads as TGTGCCAGCAGTGAGAAGGGGGGCGGGAGAGGGAATGAGCAGTTCTTC.

The chain uses TRBV1 and TRBJ2-7; the D call TRBD2 from the table was never checked on the DNA. TRBV1 is flagged as a pseudogene. This CDR3 is 17 amino acids long. CDR3 region: CTSSQSNWTSALYEQYF. CDR3 DNA: TGCACCAGCAGCCAATCCAATTGGACTAGTGCCCTCTACGAGCAGTACTTC.

This chain links TRBV5-6 with TRBJ2-3; TRBD1 matches at 7 bases. V trimming: 2 bases; J trimming: 0 bases; junction bases outside the gene matches: 3. This CDR3 region has 15 residues. Germline loops: CDR1 SGHDT, CDR2 YYEEEE. CDR3 residues: CASSLRGQSTDTQYF. CDR3 nucleotide sequence: TGTGCCAGCAGCTTAAGGGGACAGAGCACAGATACGCAGTATTTT.

This chain connects TRBV30 to TRBJ1-3; no clear D. The CDR3 is 13 amino acids. Trimming took 4 bases from V and 0 from J, leaving 7 bases between them. Looked up from germline, CDR1 is GTSNPN and CDR2 is SVGIG (reference sequence). DNA for the CDR3: TGTGCCTGGAACAGCCTCTCTGGAAACACCATATATTTT. Amino acids: CAWNSLSGNTIYF.

This clone appeared once. CDR3 nucleotide sequence: TGCGCCAGCAGCTTGGGAATAGCATACAATGAGCAGTTCTTC. Protein: CASSLGIAYNEQFF. J is TRBJ2-1 and V is TRBV5-1; D not resolved. CDR1 and CDR2 (germline): SGHRS, YFSETQ. The ends were cut back, 0 bases at V and 4 bases at J, with 8 bases in the middle. CDR3 length: 14 amino acids.

The chain carries TRBV27 and TRBJ2-5; 7 nucleotides align to TRBD2. CDR3 length equals 15 residues. V trimming: 3 bases; J trimming: 0 bases; junction bases outside the gene matches: 4. Germline CDR1 reads MNHEY; CDR2 reads SMNVEV (reference sequence). CDR3 protein: CASSLGLKYQETQYF. The CDR3 bases are TGTGCCAGCAGTTTGGGACTAAAGTACCAAGAGACCCAGTACTTC.

In DNA form, the CDR3 reads TGTGCCAGCAGTTACATTAGCGGGAGTGTCACAGATACGCAGTATTTT. Translating it yields CASSYISGSVTDTQYF. The chain employs TRBV6-6 and TRBJ2-3, with TRBD2 matching 9 bases. The V gene's germline CDR1 is MNHNY and CDR2 SVGAGI (reference sequence). Trimming at V came to 2 bases and at J to 2 bases, leaving 5 bases not matched to a gene. The CDR3 is made up of 16 amino acids.

CDR3 nucleotide sequence: TGTGCCAGCAGCTCCCAGCCGGGAACCGGCCACGAGCAGTACTTC. This sequence encodes CASSSQPGTGHEQYF. The chain has TRBV7-7 and TRBJ2-7, with D possibly TRBD2 on 5 matching bases. The germline V gene has CDR1 SSHAT and CDR2 FNYEAQ (reference sequence). This CDR3 has 15 amino acids. The V end lost 4 bases, the J end lost 5 bases, and 18 bases lay between the germline ends.

This clone was seen a single time. The chain carries TRBV5-1 and TRBJ2-5; D perhaps matches TRBD1 (6 bases). The CDR3 contains 13 residues. Germline CDR1 reads SGHRS; CDR2 reads YFSETQ. V lost 5 bases to trimming and J lost 2 bases, with 10 bases between them. CDR3 protein: CASRTGIQETQYF. The CDR3 nucleotides are TGCGCCAGCAGGACAGGAATACAAGAGACCCAGTACTTC.

The chain links TRBV10-3 to TRBJ1-2; perhaps TRBD1 as D (6 bases). Trimming cost V 10 bases and J 7 bases, with 13 bases left between them. The CDR3 extends over 11 amino acids. Germline assignment: CDR1 ENHRY and CDR2 SYGVKD. The CDR3: CATTGTTGYTF. The CDR3 DNA reads TGTGCCACCACGGGGACAACTGGCTACACCTTC.

J is TRBJ1-1 and V is TRBV27; D not certain. The CDR3 runs 13 residues. Germline CDR1 and CDR2: MNHEY and SMNVEV (reference sequence). V dropped 2 bases and J dropped 1 base, with 5 bases sitting between them. For the CDR3, the DNA is TGTGCCAGCAGTTTAAACAGGAACACTGAAGCTTTCTTT. Its translation: CASSLNRNTEAFF.

This clone showed up just once. The chain recombines TRBV5-1 with TRBJ2-3; possible D gene TRBD2, 6 bases. V was trimmed by 0 bases and J by 2 bases, leaving 16 bases between them. The CDR3 has 17 amino acids. Germline loops: CDR1 SGHRS, CDR2 YFSETQ. Here the CDR3 reads CASSLGAYSGLTDTQYF. The CDR3, as DNA: TGCGCCAGCAGCTTGGGGGCCTATAGCGGACTCACAGATACGCAGTATTTT.

This chain uses TRBV9 with TRBJ2-5, with 7 bases identical to TRBD1. V dropped 0 bases and J dropped 5; count of bases not matched to a gene: 10. CDR3 length equals 16 residues. CDR1 SGDLS and CDR2 YYNGEE come from the germline V gene. CDR3 amino acids: CASSVESSARGETQYF. Written as DNA, the CDR3 is TGTGCCAGCAGCGTAGAATCGTCGGCCAGGGGGGAGACCCAGTACTTC.

The chain combines TRBV7-2 with TRBJ2-7; tentative D call: TRBD1 (6 bases). The CDR3 spans 14 residues. V was shortened by 1 base and J by 3 bases, with 10 bases between the two germline ends. Germline V gene lookup returns CDR1 SGHTA and CDR2 FQGNSA. The CDR3 is CASSLVQGIYEQYF. CDR3 sequence (DNA): TGTGCCAGCAGCTTAGTACAGGGAATCTACGAGCAGTACTTC.

V gene TRBV7-9 combines with J gene TRBJ2-1, with 8 bases that match TRBD2. The V gene's germline CDR1 is SEHNR and CDR2 FQNEAQ (reference sequence). Unmatched junction bases numbered 5, after V lost 4 bases and J lost 3 bases. This CDR3 has 15 amino acids. CDR3 residues: CASSSSGSYYNEQFF. The CDR3 bases are TGTGCCAGCAGCTCGAGCGGGAGTTACTACAATGAGCAGTTCTTC.

This chain joins TRBV5-4 and TRBJ1-4; TRBD1 is a possible D gene (6 bases). CDR3 length: 16 residues. Between the trimmed V and J ends, which lost 2 bases and 7 bases, there was a span of 18 bases. Germline V gene data show CDR1 as SGHNT and CDR2 as YYREEE (reference sequence). CDR3 protein: CASSLGGGAEFEKLFF. CDR3 DNA: TGTGCCAGCAGCTTAGGGGGGGGCGCCGAGTTTGAAAAACTGTTTTTT.

About this clone itself: The same CDR3 arises from other DNA sequences in this sample as well. The chain carries TRBV5-1 and TRBJ1-1, with D unclear. This CDR3 spans 13 amino acids. CDR1 and CDR2 from the germline V gene are SGHRS and YFSETQ. V lost 0 bases and J 4 bases, leaving 7 bases between the germline ends. The CDR3: CASSLELATEAFF. The CDR3 DNA is TGCGCCAGCAGCTTGGAACTTGCCACTGAAGCTTTCTTT.

The chain links TRBV29-1 to TRBJ2-3, with 10 bases lining up with TRBD1. The CDR3 totals 14 residues. J was trimmed by 1 base and V by 4 bases; bases with no gene match: 2. Per germline, CDR1 SQVTM and CDR2 ANQGSEA. CDR3 coding DNA: TGCAGCGTTGCCGGGACAGGGGGCACAGATACGCAGTATTTT. This translates into CSVAGTGGTDTQYF.

V is TRBV5-4 and J is TRBJ2-1; TRBD1 aligns across 8 bases. Germline V gene sequence: CDR1 SGHNT, CDR2 YYREEE (reference sequence). Losses at the gene ends were 1 base for V and 4 bases for J; bases not matched to a gene: 4. The CDR3 contains 15 residues. CDR3 residues: CASSLYRQGYNEQFF. Here the CDR3 DNA reads TGTGCCAGCAGCTTGTATAGACAGGGGTACAATGAGCAGTTCTTC.

The chain links TRBV30 to TRBJ2-5, with 7 bases fitting TRBD1. The length of the CDR3 is 15 residues. The V gene's germline CDR1 is GTSNPN and CDR2 SVGIG (reference sequence). The trim removed 2 bases at V and 8 bases at J, leaving 14 bases unmatched. The CDR3: CAWSLRTGTKSTQYF. DNA for the CDR3: TGTGCCTGGAGTTTAAGGACAGGAACCAAGAGTACCCAGTACTTC.

This chain connects TRBV6-5 to TRBJ2-7; TRBD1 matches at 10 bases. The CDR3 runs 13 residues. Germline loops: CDR1 MNHEY, CDR2 SVGAGI. Unmatched junction bases numbered 3, after V lost 6 bases and J lost 4 bases. CDR3 sequence (DNA): TGTGCCAGCAGCCGGGACAGGGGTTACGAGCAGTACTTC. This gives the protein CASSRDRGYEQYF.

The rearrangement links TRBV18 to TRBJ1-1, with TRBD1 identical over 9 bases. Unmatched junction bases numbered 11, after V lost 2 bases and J lost 1 base. In germline, CDR1 is KGHSH, CDR2 LQKENI. The CDR3 spans 18 residues. This CDR3 is CASSPSPVTGGTNTEAFF. CDR3 DNA sequence: TGTGCCAGCTCACCAAGCCCGGTGACAGGGGGGACGAACACTGAAGCTTTCTTT.